This T cell receptor beta chain was sequenced during a study of beta chain features in type 1 diabetes. Study-level findings and limits: Type 1 diabetes patients had moderately but significantly shorter TCRB CDR3s in all four CD4+ subsets.

Sequenced material consisted of expressed TCRB transcripts (all of the isolated RNA was reverse transcribed). The method was immunoSEQ multiplex PCR; TCRdb's version includes in-frame clones alone and lacks a portion of them. The repertoire includes around 160,000 clones, around 8% of them detected once, and 0.45% to 0.55% sits in the top ten. Turning to this clone: Its antigen is unidentified. This sequence is one base from a far larger clone and is likely a read error. Other nucleotide sequences in the sample specify the same CDR3.

The TCR was taken from a woman younger than 30 with type 1 diabetes. Material: central memory CD4+ T cells from blood.

The chain's CDR3 is CASSLDSYEQYF. CDR3 in DNA: TGTGCCAGCAGCTTGGACAGCTACGAGCAGTACTTC. The rearrangement uses TRBV25-1 and TRBJ2-7; a weak D match, TRBD1 (6 bases). The ends were cut back, 6 bases at V and 3 bases at J, with 9 bases in the middle. This CDR3 region has 12 residues. In germline, CDR1 is MGHDK, CDR2 SYGVNS.